The clone carrying this T cell receptor (beta chain) was seen a handful of times. The target antigen is unknown. These data come from a study of blood T cells in healthy people across ages. About the research overall: Through template switching, about one barcoded beta molecule was captured per two T cells, as measured in model experiments.

Combining a sample-barcoded 5' primer with a J-beta primer mix, a second PCR ran for about 7 to 11 cycles. TCRdb re-derived calls from the 5' RACE reads in MiXCR, one entry per CDR3 protein. This table holds over 1,500,000 distinct CDR3 sequences, just under 50% found once. Whole-study findings and limits: Shifts in expanded clonotypes may have been confounded by donor CMV status, which was unknown. There were more naive CD4+ cells and higher diversity in long-lived donors than in aged donors.

Germline V gene data show CDR1 as MNHNS and CDR2 as SASEGT. The length of the CDR3 is 14 residues. Germline trimming cut 11 bases from V and 2 bases from J; bases unmatched to any gene: 8. The clonotype comes from a middle-aged woman in good health. The J gene is TRBJ2-3, the V gene TRBV6-1; 9 bases fit TRBD2. Sequenced: blood. CDR3 in DNA: TGTGCCTGTGGGGCGGGGGGGACCACAGATACGCAGTATTTT. Residues: CACGAGGTTDTQYF.